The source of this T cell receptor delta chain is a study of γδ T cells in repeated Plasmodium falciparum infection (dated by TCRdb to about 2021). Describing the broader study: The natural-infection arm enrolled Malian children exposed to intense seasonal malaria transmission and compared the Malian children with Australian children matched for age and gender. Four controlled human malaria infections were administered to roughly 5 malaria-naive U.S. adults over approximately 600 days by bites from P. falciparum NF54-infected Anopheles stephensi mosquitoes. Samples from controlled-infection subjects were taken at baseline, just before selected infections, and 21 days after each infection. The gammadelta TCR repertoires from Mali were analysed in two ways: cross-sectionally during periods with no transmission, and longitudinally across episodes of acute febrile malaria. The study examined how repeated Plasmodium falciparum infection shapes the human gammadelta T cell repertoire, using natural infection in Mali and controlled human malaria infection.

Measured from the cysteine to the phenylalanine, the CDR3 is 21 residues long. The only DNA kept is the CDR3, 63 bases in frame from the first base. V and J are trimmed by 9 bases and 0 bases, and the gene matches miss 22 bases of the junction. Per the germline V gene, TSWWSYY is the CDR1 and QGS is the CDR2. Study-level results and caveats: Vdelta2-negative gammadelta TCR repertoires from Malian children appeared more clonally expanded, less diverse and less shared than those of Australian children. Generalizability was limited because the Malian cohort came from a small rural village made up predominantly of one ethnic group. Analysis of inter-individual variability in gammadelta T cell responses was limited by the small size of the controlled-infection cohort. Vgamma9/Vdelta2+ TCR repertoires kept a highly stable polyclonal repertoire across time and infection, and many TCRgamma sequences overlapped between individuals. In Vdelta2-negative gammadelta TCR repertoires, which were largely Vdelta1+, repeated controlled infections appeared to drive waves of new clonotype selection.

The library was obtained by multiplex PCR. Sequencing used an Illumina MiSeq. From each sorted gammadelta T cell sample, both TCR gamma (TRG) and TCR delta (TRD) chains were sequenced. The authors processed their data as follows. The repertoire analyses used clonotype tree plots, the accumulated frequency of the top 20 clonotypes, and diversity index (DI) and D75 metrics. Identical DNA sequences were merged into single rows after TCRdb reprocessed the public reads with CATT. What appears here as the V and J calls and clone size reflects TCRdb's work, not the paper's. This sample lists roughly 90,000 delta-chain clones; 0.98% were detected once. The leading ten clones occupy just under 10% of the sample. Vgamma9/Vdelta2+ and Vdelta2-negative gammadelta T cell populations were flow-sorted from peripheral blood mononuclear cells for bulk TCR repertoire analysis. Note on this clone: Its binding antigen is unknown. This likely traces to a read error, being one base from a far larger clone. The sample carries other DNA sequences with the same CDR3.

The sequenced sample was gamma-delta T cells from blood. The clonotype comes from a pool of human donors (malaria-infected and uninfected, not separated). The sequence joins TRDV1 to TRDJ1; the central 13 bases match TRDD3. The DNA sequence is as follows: TGTGCTCTGCAGTCGGGGCCTCCGTTTACTGGGGGATACGCATACACCGATAAACTCATCTTT. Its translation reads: CALQSGPPFTGGYAYTDKLIF.